Included here is one T cell receptor (beta chain) sequence, with context. Its matching antigen is unknown. Produced via immunoSEQ multiplex PCR; TCRdb's table is partial and in-frame only. The table lists 80,000 to 100,000 clones, around 85% of them singletons, with roughly 12% in the top ten. This specimen belongs to a study of T cell responses to AZD1222 COVID-19 vaccine. Study-wide results and caveats: Two AZD1222 administrations were followed by greater Spike-specific TCR breadth and depth.

Germline lookup yields CDR1 SQVTM and CDR2 ANQGSEA. The J segment lost 0 bases and the V segment lost 7 bases, leaving 6 bases of the junction unmatched. The CDR3 loop spans 14 amino acids. The chain couples TRBV29-1 to TRBJ2-4; TRBD1 matches 7 bases. This TCR came from an adult who received the AZD1222 COVID-19 vaccine. Material: peripheral blood, obtained 28 days after the second AZD1222 dose. The CDR3 reads CSAVTGVAKNIQYF. As DNA, the CDR3 is TGCAGCGCCGTAACAGGGGTAGCCAAAAACATTCAGTACTTC.